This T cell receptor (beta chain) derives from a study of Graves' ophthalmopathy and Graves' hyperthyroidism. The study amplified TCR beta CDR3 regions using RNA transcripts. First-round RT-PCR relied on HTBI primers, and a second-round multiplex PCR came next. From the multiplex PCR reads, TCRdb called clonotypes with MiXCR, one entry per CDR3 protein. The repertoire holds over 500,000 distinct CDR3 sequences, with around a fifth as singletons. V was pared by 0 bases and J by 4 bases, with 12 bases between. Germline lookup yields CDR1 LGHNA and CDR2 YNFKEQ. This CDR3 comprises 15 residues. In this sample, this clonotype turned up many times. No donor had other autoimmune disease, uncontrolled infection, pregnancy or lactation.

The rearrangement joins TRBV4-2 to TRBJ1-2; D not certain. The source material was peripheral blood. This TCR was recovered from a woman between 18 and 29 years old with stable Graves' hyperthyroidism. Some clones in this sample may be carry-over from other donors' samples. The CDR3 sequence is CASSQDRRHPYGYTF. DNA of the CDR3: TGTGCCAGCAGCCAAGATCGGCGGCACCCCTATGGCTACACCTTC.